This TCR beta chain was captured by sequencing in a study of blood T cell repertoires in COVID-19 (dated by TCRdb to 2018 to 2020). Regarding the complete study: Collaborator samples came from the United States, Italy and Spain and covered acute and convalescent phases of COVID-19. The material from the prospective study consisted of cDNA or gDNA derived from T cells, B-cell-depleted T cells, or PBMCs. Deeply sampled blood TCRbeta repertoires from subjects exposed to, actively infected with, or recovered from COVID-19 were included in the dataset. The repertoires were released in a freely available public database intended as a resource for research on the immune response to SARS-CoV-2. Samples were obtained from the ongoing ImmuneRACE study (first 160 participants) and from 1,200 or so subjects provided by 6 global collaborators. Nearly every sample came with metadata listing a de-identified subject ID, COVID-19 status, age in years and sex. Where available, HLA class I and class II types were obtained from metadata supplied by the sample provider rather than from assay-based typing.

Points on this clone: Its recognized antigen is unknown. No base-level quality is on record; no much larger clone is a single base apart.

General study outcomes and caveats: The amount of clinical and demographic metadata varied by source and participant and was provided uncurated.

There are 13 amino acids in the CDR3, from cysteine to phenylalanine inclusive. Only the CDR3 portion is preserved as DNA: 39 bases, with reading frame beginning at the first base. As encoded in the germline V gene (reference sequence), CDR1 is MNHEY while CDR2 is SMNVEV. V loses 6 bases, J loses 4 bases, and the germline ends lie 12 bases apart. Whole blood was collected in K2EDTA tubes by collaborating institutions according to the institutions' own protocols. For TCRbeta analysis, collaborators shipped samples as frozen whole blood, isolated PBMCs, or DNA extracted from either of those sample types. TCRbeta CDR3 regions were amplified from genomic DNA by means of the immunoSEQ Assay, a bias-controlled multiplex PCR. Processing in the source paper ran as follows. Nucleated cell counts per sample were estimated from amplification of reference gene primers within the assay. To quantify the absolute abundance of each unique TCRbeta CDR3 rearrangement, sequence reads were collapsed and filtered. For each sample, productive Simpson clonality was calculated as the square root of Simpson's diversity index over productive rearrangements. Here the immuneACCESS table is served through TCRdb, limited to in-frame sequences with V and J called. Missing clones are a known gap in these copies; in checked studies unresolved V genes cover under half, and the rest lacks a known reason. The D gene and trimming were derived from the DNA, and the V and J assignments and clone size from that table. For this sample the table gives 130,000 to 150,000 clones, of which more than 75% were detected only once. 10% to 15% of the sample comes from the top ten.

The TCR sequence derives from a man in his sixties with active or convalescent COVID-19. The source material was peripheral blood. The sequence links TRBV27 to TRBJ1-1, with no confidently assigned D gene. The DNA sequence reads TGTGCCAGCAGCTCCCGGGAGGGCACTGAAGCTTTCTTT. This is translated as CASSSREGTEAFF.